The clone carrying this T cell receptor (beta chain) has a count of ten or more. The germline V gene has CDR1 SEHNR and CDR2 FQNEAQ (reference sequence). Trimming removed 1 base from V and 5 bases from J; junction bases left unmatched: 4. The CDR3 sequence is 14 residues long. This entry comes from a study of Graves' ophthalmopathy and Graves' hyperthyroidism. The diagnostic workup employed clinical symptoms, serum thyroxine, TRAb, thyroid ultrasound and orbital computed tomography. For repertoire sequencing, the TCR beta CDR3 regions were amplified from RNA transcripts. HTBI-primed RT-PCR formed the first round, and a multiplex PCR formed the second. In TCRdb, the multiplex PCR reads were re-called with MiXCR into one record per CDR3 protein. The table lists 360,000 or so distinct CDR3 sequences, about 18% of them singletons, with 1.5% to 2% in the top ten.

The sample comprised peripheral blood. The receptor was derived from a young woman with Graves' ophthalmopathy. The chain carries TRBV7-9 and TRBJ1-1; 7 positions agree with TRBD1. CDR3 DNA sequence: TGTGCCAGCAGCTTAGATCCGACAGGGACTGAAGCTTTCTTT. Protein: CASSLDPTGTEAFF.